This TCR beta chain was obtained from a study of cytomegalovirus exposure and HLA in healthy donors. Study conclusions and caveats: Altogether, some 170 TCR beta chains were recorded as cytomegalovirus-associated.

Notes on this clone: Its antigen is not identified.

Looked up from germline, CDR1 is SNHLY and CDR2 is FYNNEI. This CDR3 comprises 18 residues. The V gene lost 8 bases and the J gene lost 0 bases, with 24 bases spanning the gap. The PCR employed 60 Vbeta primers together with 13 Jbeta primers. TCRdb's copy holds only in-frame clones and misses some; the assay was immunoSEQ multiplex PCR. The sample contains roughly 72,000 clones, around 70% of which appear only once. The chain employs TRBV2 and TRBJ2-3; perhaps TRBD1 as D (6 bases). Source material: PBMCs. This clonotype was sampled from a human donor in good health. The CDR3 loop is CASLPRDKRSSSTDTQYF. The CDR3, as DNA: TGTGCCAGCCTCCCGAGGGACAAGCGATCGTCTAGCACAGATACGCAGTATTTT.